The clone carrying this T cell receptor beta chain was detected once. What it binds is not known. As part of library construction, unique molecular identifiers were attached to individual cDNA molecules. TCRdb reprocessed the 5' RACE reads with MiXCR, giving one entry per CDR3 protein. The table records 45,000 to 55,000 distinct CDR3 sequences, roughly 11% of them present only once. This sample was included in a study of early T cells in non-severe SARS-CoV-2 infection. Overall study findings and caveats: Anti-spike CD8 specificities were favored by VDJdb matching, whose results missed private and CD4 specificities.

There are 14 residues in the CDR3. In germline, CDR1 is MNHEY, CDR2 SVGEGT. J lost 5 bases, V lost 8 bases, and 7 bases had no gene match. Sequencing input: whole blood. The clonotype was recovered from an adult who was a healthcare worker with PCR-confirmed SARS-CoV-2 infection or an uninfected control (not recorded which). This chain uses TRBV6-2 or TRBV6-3 with TRBJ2-3; 10 bases are a match to TRBD2. CDR3 nucleotide sequence: TGTGCCAGCCAGAGCGGGGGGGCTGTAGATACGCAGTATTTT. It encodes CASQSGGAVDTQYF.